A single sample is the source of the 7 T cell receptor beta chains below, sequenced in a study of naive CD8 T cells in extremely preterm neonates. Produced via immunoSEQ multiplex PCR; TCRdb's table is partial and in-frame only. Counted here are thousands of clones, roughly 96% occurring once; the ten biggest clones make up around 0.4%. Sequences were obtained from naive CD8+ T cells from blood. The receptors stem from a human donor in good health.

V is TRBV11-1 and J is TRBJ2-7; perhaps TRBD1 as D (6 bases). Trimming removed 5 bases at V and 1 base at J, with 9 bases between. The CDR3 has 13 amino acids. CDR1 SGHAT and CDR2 FQDESV come from the germline V gene (reference sequence). The CDR3 sequence: CASSLDSSYEQYF. The CDR3 DNA sequence: TGTGCCAGCAGCCTGGACAGTTCCTACGAGCAGTACTTC.

The gene calls are TRBV18 and TRBJ1-1, with D possibly matching TRBD1 (5 bases). Germline loops: CDR1 KGHSH, CDR2 LQKENI. Trimming left V 2 bases short and J 5 bases short, with 9 bases between. The CDR3 extends over 13 amino acids. As DNA, the CDR3 is TGTGCCAGCTCACCAGGGGGGGAGACTGAAGCTTTCTTT. It is translated as CASSPGGETEAFF.

This clone was observed a handful of times. The chain carries TRBV9 and TRBJ2-5, with D perhaps TRBD2 (6 bases). Germline lookup yields CDR1 SGDLS and CDR2 YYNGEE. The length of the CDR3 is 14 residues. Between the trimmed V and J ends, which lost 4 bases and 5 bases, there was a span of 15 bases. The CDR3 loop is CASSRGLAGETQYF. The DNA for the CDR3 is TGTGCCAGCAGCAGAGGATTGGCGGGGGAGACCCAGTACTTC.

This chain uses TRBV7-2 with TRBJ2-1; D is ambiguous. Per germline, CDR1 SGHTA and CDR2 FQGNSA. The CDR3 is made up of 14 amino acids. Trimming cost V 3 bases and J 11 bases, with 17 bases left between them. Here the CDR3 reads CASSFPDHYQKQFF. As DNA, the CDR3 is TGTGCCAGCAGCTTCCCAGACCACTACCAAAAGCAGTTCTTC.

The V call is TRBV4-2, the J call TRBJ2-1; D uncertain. V lost 0 bases, J lost 7 bases, and 10 bases lay in between. Germline V CDR1 and CDR2: LGHNA, YNFKEQ. The CDR3 extends over 14 amino acids. This CDR3 is CASSQDGRENEQFF. For the CDR3, the DNA is TGTGCCAGCAGCCAAGATGGTCGAGAAAATGAGCAGTTCTTC.

This sequence joins TRBV7-3 and TRBJ2-1, with 7 bases fitting TRBD2. This CDR3 has 14 amino acids. After removal of 5 bases from V and 2 bases from J, the junction contained 3 bases not matched to a gene. In germline, CDR1 is SGHTA, CDR2 FQGTGA. The CDR3 loop is CASSPAGAYNEQFF. The DNA for the CDR3 is TGTGCCAGCAGCCCCGCGGGGGCCTACAATGAGCAGTTCTTC.

This sequence joins TRBV5-4 and TRBJ2-3; TRBD2 is a possible D gene (6 bases). The CDR3 is 15 amino acids. V lost 4 bases to trimming and J lost 8 bases, with 20 bases between them. CDR1 SGHNT and CDR2 YYREEE come from the germline V gene (reference sequence). CDR3 nucleotide sequence: TGTGCCAGCAGCCCCCCTCAGCGGGCAATGAGTACGCAGTATTTT. This gives the protein CASSPPQRAMSTQYF.